This T cell receptor beta chain was documented in a study of blood T cell repertoires in COVID-19. Across the whole study: Acute-phase and convalescent COVID-19 samples originated in the United States, Italy and Spain. From T cells, B-cell-depleted T cells, or PBMCs came the material, which was cDNA or gDNA.

CDR1 is SNHLY and CDR2 is FYNNEI in the germline V gene. With V trimmed by 6 bases and J by 4 bases, 8 bases remained unmatched. There are 14 residues in the CDR3. Study processing details: For nucleated cells, counts were estimated from reference gene primer amplification. Measured with immunoSEQ multiplex PCR; TCRdb has only the in-frame clones, and not every one. V and J calls and clone size are as listed in that table; D and trimming were resolved from the DNA. The data hold 200,000 to 300,000 clones, with around 90% observed a single time. The origin of this receptor is a woman between 35 and 50 years old with acute or convalescent COVID-19. The rearrangement joins TRBV2 to TRBJ2-5; 7 nucleotides match TRBD1. The specimen sequenced was peripheral blood. The CDR3 DNA is TGTGCCAGCAGGACGCAGACAGGGAGAGAGACCCAGTACTTC. Translation: CASRTQTGRETQYF.